The next 5 T cell receptor beta chains were all read from a single sample in a study of blood T cell repertoires in COVID-19. The protocol was immunoSEQ multiplex PCR, while the TCRdb copy is restricted to in-frame clones and leaves out a portion. The table lists some 220,000 clones, over 60% of them singletons. The material sequenced was peripheral blood. The receptors here all came from a woman aged 70-85 years with acute or convalescent COVID-19.

V gene TRBV24-1 combines with J gene TRBJ1-2; 7 nucleotides align to TRBD1. Germline V CDR1 and CDR2: KGHDR, SFDVKD. There are 14 residues in the CDR3. With V trimmed by 4 bases and J by 2 bases, 3 bases remained unmatched. The CDR3 DNA reads as TGTGCCACCAGTGACTCGGACAGGAACTATGGCTACACCTTC. Translating gives CATSDSDRNYGYTF.

This sequence joins TRBV7-3 and TRBJ1-1; 10 bases align to TRBD1. The CDR3 extends over 14 amino acids. V trimming: 5 bases; J trimming: 4 bases; junction bases outside the gene matches: 4. Looked up from germline, CDR1 is SGHTA and CDR2 is FQGTGA. The CDR3 region is CASSPTGGSTEAFF. The CDR3 DNA sequence: TGTGCCAGCAGCCCGACAGGGGGCAGCACTGAAGCTTTCTTT.

This clone was detected only a few times. V usage is TRBV24-1 and J usage is TRBJ2-1, with 7 bases identical to TRBD1. Trimming removed 10 bases from V and 5 bases from J; junction bases left unmatched: 10. CDR1 and CDR2 (germline): KGHDR, SFDVKD. This CDR3 spans 14 amino acids. CDR3 in amino acids: CATSRDSGNNEQFF. The CDR3 bases are TGTGCCACAAGCCGGGACAGTGGTAACAATGAGCAGTTCTTC.

DNA of the CDR3: TGCGCCAGCAGCTTGGCCGGAGGGACCCAGTACTTC. Translation gives CASSLAGGTQYF. The V and J genes are TRBV5-1 and TRBJ2-5; D may be TRBD2 (5 bases). V shed 0 bases and J shed 7 bases, with 7 bases lying between them. CDR3 length equals 12 residues. Germline CDR1 SGHRS, CDR2 YFSETQ.

A remark on this clone: The sample holds other DNA sequences that translate to the same CDR3. The V and J genes are TRBV12-3 or TRBV12-4 and TRBJ2-5, with 11 bases that match TRBD2. The CDR3 extends over 13 amino acids. J was trimmed by 4 bases and V by 6 bases; bases with no gene match: 1. CDR3 bases: TGTGCCAGCAGAACTAGCGGGGGAGAGACCCAGTACTTC. Translated: CASRTSGGETQYF.